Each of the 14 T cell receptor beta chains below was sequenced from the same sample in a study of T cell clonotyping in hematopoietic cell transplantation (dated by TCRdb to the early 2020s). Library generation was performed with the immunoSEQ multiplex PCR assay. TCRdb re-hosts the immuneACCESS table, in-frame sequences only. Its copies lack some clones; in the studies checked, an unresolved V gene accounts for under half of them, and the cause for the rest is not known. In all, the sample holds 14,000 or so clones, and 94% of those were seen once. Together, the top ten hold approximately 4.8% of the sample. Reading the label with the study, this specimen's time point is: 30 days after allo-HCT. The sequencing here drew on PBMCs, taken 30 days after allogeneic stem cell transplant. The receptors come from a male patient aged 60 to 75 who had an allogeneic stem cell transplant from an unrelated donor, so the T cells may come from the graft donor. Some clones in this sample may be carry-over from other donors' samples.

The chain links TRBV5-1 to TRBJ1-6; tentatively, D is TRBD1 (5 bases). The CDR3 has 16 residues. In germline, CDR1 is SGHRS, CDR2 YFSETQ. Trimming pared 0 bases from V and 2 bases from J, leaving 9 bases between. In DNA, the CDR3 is TGCGCCAGCAGCTTGGAGGGGAGGACCTATAATTCACCCCTCCACTTT. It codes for CASSLEGRTYNSPLHF.

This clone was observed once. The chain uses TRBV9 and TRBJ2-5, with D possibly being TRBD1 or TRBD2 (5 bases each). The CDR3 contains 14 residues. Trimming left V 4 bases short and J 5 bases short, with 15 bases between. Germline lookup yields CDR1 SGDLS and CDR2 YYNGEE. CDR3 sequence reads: CASSPGTWWETQYF. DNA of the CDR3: TGTGCCAGCAGCCCCGGGACCTGGTGGGAGACCCAGTACTTC.

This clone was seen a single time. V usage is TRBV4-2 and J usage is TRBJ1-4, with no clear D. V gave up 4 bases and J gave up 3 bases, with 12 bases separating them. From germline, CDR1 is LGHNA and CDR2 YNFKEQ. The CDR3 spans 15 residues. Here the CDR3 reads CASSLDAGSNEKLFF. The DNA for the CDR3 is TGTGCCAGCAGCCTAGACGCAGGCTCTAATGAAAAACTGTTTTTT.

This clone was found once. The CDR3 loop reads CATSRDVQGARGYTF. DNA for the CDR3: TGTGCCACCAGCAGAGATGTGCAGGGGGCGCGAGGCTACACCTTC. This chain links TRBV15 with TRBJ1-2; 8 positions agree with TRBD1. The CDR3 spans 15 residues. V dropped 0 bases and J dropped 8; count of bases not matched to a gene: 8. Germline V gives CDR1 LNHNV, CDR2 YYDKDF (reference sequence).

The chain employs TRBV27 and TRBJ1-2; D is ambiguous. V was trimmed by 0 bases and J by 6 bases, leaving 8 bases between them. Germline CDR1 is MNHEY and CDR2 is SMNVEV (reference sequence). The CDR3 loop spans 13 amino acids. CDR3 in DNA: TGTGCCAGCAGTTTATCGCGCATTAATGGCTACACCTTC. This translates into CASSLSRINGYTF.

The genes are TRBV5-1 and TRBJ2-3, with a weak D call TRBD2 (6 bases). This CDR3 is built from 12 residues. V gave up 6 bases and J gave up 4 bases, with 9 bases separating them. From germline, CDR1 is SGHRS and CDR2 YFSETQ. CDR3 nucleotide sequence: TGCGCCAGCAAGGAGGGGCCAGATACGCAGTATTTT. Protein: CASKEGPDTQYF.

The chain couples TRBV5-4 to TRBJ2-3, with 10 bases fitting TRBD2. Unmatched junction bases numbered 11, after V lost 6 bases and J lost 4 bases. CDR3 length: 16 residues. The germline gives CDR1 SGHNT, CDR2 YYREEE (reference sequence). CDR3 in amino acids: CASNSGGPASADTQYF. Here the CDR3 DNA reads TGTGCCAGCAATAGCGGGGGGCCGGCGAGCGCAGATACGCAGTATTTT.

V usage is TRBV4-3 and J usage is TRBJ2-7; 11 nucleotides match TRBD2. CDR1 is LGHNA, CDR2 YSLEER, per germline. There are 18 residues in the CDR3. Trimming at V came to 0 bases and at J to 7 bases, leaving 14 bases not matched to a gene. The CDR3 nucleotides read TGCGCCAGCAGCCAAGATGCTAGCGGGGGGTTCAGAGTGGGTGAGCAGTACTTC. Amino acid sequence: CASSQDASGGFRVGEQYF.

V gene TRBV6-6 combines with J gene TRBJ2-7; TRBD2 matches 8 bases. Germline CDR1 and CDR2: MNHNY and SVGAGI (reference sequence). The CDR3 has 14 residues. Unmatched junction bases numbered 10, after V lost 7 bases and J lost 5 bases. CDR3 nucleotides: TGTGCCAGCACCTCCGCCGGGGGGGCCCACGAGCAGTACTTC. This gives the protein CASTSAGGAHEQYF.

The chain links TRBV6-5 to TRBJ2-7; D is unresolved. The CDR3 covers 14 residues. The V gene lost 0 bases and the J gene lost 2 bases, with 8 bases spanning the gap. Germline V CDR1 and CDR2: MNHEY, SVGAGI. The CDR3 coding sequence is TGTGCCAGCAGTTACTCCGAGACCACCTACGAGCAGTACTTC. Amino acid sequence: CASSYSETTYEQYF.

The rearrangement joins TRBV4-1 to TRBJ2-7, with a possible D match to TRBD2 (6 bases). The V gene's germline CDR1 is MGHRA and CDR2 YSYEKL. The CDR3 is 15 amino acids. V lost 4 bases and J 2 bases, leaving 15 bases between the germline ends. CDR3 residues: CASSREGGPPYEQYF. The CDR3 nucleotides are TGCGCCAGCAGCCGGGAAGGAGGGCCACCCTACGAGCAGTACTTC.

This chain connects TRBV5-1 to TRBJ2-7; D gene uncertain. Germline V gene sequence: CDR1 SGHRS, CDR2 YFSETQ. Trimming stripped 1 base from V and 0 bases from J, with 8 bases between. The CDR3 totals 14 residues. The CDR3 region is CASSLTINSYEQYF. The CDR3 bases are TGCGCCAGCAGCTTGACTATTAACTCCTACGAGCAGTACTTC.

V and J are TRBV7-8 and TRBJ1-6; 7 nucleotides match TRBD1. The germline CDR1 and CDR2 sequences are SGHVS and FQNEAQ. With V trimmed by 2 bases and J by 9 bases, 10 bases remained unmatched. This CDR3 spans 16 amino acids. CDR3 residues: CASSLTRDSLPSPLHF. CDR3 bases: TGTGCCAGCAGCTTAACGCGGGACAGCCTTCCTTCACCCCTCCACTTT.

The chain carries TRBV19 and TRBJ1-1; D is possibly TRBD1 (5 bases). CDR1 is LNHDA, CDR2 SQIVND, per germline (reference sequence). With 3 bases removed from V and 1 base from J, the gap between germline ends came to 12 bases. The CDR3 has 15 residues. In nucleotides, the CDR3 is TGTGCCAGTAGTATTCCCAGGGCAGCGAACACTGAAGCTTTCTTT. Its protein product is CASSIPRAANTEAFF.